These T cell receptor beta chains were read from a single sample in a study of Graves' ophthalmopathy and Graves' hyperthyroidism. TCRdb reprocessed the multiplex PCR reads via MiXCR and lists one record per CDR3 protein. Of around 1,200,000 distinct CDR3 sequences in the sample, 35% to 40% are singletons; the top ten hold approximately 12%. Sequenced sample: peripheral blood or thyroid tissue (not recorded which). Every receptor here comes from an adult man with Graves' hyperthyroidism. Each CDR3 is given with its conserved first and last residue.

v_gene,j_gene,CDR3aa
TRBV15,TRBJ1-4,CATSRFQTTNEKLFF
TRBV15,TRBJ2-7,CATTLGAGYEQYF
TRBV25-1,TRBJ2-3,CASSPPGGRTADTQYF
TRBV7-2,TRBJ1-1,CASSLLGGGGTEAFF
TRBV11-2,TRBJ2-5,CASSSMTGTETQYF
TRBV10-3,TRBJ2-5,CAISEGTSGAQETQYF
TRBV10-3,TRBJ2-7,CASSYPIDNTFLSYEQYF
TRBV7-8,TRBJ2-7,CASSLVGQGAEQYF
TRBV11-2,TRBJ1-6,CASSQTGEPSSYNSPLHF
TRBV3-1,TRBJ2-7,CASSQDRLTRYEQYF
TRBV29-1,TRBJ1-1,CSVRPEKTEAFF
TRBV5-1,TRBJ2-7,CASSLFGLDDEQYF
TRBV25-1,TRBJ2-5,CASSAPRDRGLFGPQETQYF
TRBV20-1,TRBJ1-1,CSASPPQGRVNTEAFF
TRBV12-3/TRBV12-4,TRBJ2-5,CASSLVIAGGQETQYF
TRBV29-1,TRBJ1-5,CSVAGDMQF
TRBV5-8,TRBJ1-1,CASSGGTGAMNTEAFF
TRBV4-3,TRBJ2-2,CASSQVDSGTGELFF
TRBV12-3/TRBV12-4,TRBJ1-5,CASNPTNSNQPQHF
TRBV4-3,TRBJ1-3,CASSQGRRGAGNTIYF
TRBV14,TRBJ2-7,CASSQGTGRDHEQYF
TRBV7-9,TRBJ2-7,CASSSTGGGYEQYF
TRBV12-3/TRBV12-4,TRBJ2-7,CASGDTLGYEQYF
TRBV9,TRBJ1-1,CASSGAWNTEAFF
TRBV25-1,TRBJ2-6,CASSDERALANVLTF